This T cell receptor beta chain was observed in a study of T-cell reconstitution after alpha-beta-depleted transplantation in children. Study outcomes and limitations: Expanded graft clones, several hundred of them, were reportedly the source of alpha-beta T cells about two months after transplant. Surviving recipient cells, namely T cells and thymic progenitors, were the source of high day-60 TCRbeta diversity in some patients. Diversity and T-cell counts at one year after transplant derived mostly from new T cells.

CDR3 length equals 14 residues. Germline CDR1 reads DFQATT; CDR2 reads SNEGSKA (reference sequence). Deletions cut 5 bases from V and 4 bases from J, with 17 bases between. The sample holds a few counts of this clonotype. Its antigen is still unknown. A TCRbeta library incorporating unique molecular identifiers was prepared. TCRdb called the PCR reads again in MiXCR, with one record for every CDR3 protein. The profile covers hundreds of thousands of distinct CDR3 sequences, with 20% to 30% appearing a single time and 4% to 5.5% taken by the ten largest. J is TRBJ1-1 and V is TRBV20-1; D might be TRBD1 (5 bases). This receptor was identified in a female patient aged 2 to 10 who had a stem cell transplant for congenital amegakaryocytic thrombocytopenia, so the T cells may come from the graft donor. Sample: PBMCs, mostly from graft donor cells, taken 360 days after TCRalphabeta/CD19-depleted stem cell transplant. In DNA, the CDR3 is TGCAGTGCTGTTGCCGGGACTTTAAGCACTGAAGCTTTCTTT. Amino acids: CSAVAGTLSTEAFF.